The present TCR beta chain was sequenced within a study of CD8 T cells in Susac syndrome. The authors reverse transcribed roughly 0.45 to 1 ug RNA with random hexamers. The amplification used immunoSEQ multiplex PCR on TCR beta CDR3; it spanned 54 Vbeta and 13 Jbeta. From the immunoSEQ multiplex PCR reads, TCRdb called clonotypes with MiXCR, one entry per CDR3 protein. The table records around 130,000 distinct CDR3 sequences, 96% of them present only once. CD8+ and CD4+ T cells were negatively isolated; TEMRA cells were FACS-enriched. CDR1 and CDR2 from the germline V gene are SGHNT and YYREEE (reference sequence). The CDR3 runs 13 residues. V was trimmed by 0 bases and J by 6 bases, leaving 7 bases between them.

The chain links TRBV5-4 to TRBJ2-4; maybe TRBD2 (5 bases). This receptor was taken from a human donor with Susac syndrome. Sequenced: CD4+ T cells from PBMCs. CDR3 protein: CASSLAGGNIQYF. DNA of the CDR3: TGTGCCAGCAGCTTGGCCGGAGGAAACATTCAGTACTTC.